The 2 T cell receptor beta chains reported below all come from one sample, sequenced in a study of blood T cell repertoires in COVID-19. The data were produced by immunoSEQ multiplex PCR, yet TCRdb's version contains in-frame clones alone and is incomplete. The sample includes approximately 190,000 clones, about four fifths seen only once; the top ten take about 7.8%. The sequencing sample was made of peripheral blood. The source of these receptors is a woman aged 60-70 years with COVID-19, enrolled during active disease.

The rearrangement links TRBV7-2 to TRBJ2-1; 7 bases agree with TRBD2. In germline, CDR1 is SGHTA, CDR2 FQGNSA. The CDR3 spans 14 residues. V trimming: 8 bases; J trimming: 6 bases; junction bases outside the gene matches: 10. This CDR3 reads CASLGGSLFNEQFF. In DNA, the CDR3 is TGTGCCAGCTTAGGCGGGAGCCTCTTCAATGAGCAGTTCTTC.

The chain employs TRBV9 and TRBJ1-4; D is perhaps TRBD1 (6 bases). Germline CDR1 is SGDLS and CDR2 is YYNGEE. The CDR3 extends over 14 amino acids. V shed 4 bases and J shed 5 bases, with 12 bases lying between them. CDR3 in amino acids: CASSLQGRNEKLFF. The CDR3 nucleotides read TGTGCCAGCAGCTTACAGGGTCGGAATGAAAAACTGTTTTTT.